The subject of this entry is one T cell receptor (beta chain). Original handling: How many nucleated cells were present was estimated from reference gene primer amplification. Measured with immunoSEQ multiplex PCR; TCRdb has only the in-frame clones, and not every one. For V, J and clone size, that table is used; D and trimming come from the DNA. Of 97,000 or so clones in the sample, 82% were seen once. The trim removed 5 bases at V and 6 bases at J, leaving 12 bases unmatched. The germline gives CDR1 GTSNPN, CDR2 SVGIG (reference sequence). There are 14 residues in the CDR3. The sample comes from a study of blood T cell repertoires in COVID-19. The wider study: The United States, Italy and Spain supplied acute and convalescent COVID-19 samples. T cells, B-cell-depleted T cells, or PBMCs provided the cDNA or gDNA that served as material.

Source material: peripheral blood. The receptor comes from a man older than 75 with acute or convalescent COVID-19. The gene calls are TRBV30 and TRBJ2-7; 8 bases agree with TRBD2. This CDR3 is CAWWKGSGTSEQYF. CDR3 nucleotide sequence: TGTGCCTGGTGGAAAGGTAGCGGGACCAGCGAGCAGTACTTC.